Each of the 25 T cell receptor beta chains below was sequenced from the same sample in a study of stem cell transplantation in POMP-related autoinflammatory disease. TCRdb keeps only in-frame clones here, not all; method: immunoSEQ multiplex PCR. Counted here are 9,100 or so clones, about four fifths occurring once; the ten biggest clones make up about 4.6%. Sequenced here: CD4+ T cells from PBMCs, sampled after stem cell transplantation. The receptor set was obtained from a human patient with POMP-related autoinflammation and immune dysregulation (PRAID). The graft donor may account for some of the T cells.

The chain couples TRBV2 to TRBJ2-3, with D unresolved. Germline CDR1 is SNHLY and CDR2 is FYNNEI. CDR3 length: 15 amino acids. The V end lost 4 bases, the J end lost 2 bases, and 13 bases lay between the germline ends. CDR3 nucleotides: TGTGCCAGCAGTGTTACTCCAGAAACCACAGATACGCAGTATTTT. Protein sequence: CASSVTPETTDTQYF.

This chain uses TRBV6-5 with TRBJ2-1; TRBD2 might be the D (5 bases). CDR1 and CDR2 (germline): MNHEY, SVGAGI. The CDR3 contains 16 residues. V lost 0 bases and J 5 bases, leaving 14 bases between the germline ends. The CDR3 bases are TGTGCCAGCAGTTACTCTTTCGGGGTCTATAACAATGAGCAGTTCTTC. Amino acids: CASSYSFGVYNNEQFF.

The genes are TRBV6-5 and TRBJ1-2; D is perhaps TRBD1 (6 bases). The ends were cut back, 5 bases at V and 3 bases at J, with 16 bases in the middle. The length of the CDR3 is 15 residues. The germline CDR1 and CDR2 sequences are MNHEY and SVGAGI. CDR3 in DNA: TGTGCCAGCAGTCCCGGACAGTTTAGGCACTATGGCTACACCTTC. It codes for CASSPGQFRHYGYTF.

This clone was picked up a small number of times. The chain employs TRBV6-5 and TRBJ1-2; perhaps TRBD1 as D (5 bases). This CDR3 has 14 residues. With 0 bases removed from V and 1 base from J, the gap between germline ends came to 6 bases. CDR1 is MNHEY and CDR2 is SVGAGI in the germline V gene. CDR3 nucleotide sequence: TGTGCCAGCAGTTACTCGAGGGGTAACTATGGCTACACCTTC. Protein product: CASSYSRGNYGYTF.

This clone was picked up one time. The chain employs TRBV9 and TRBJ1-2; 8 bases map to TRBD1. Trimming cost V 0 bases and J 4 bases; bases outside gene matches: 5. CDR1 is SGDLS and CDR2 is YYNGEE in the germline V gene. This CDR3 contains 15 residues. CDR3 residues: CASSVVPDRVYGYTF. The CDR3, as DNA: TGTGCCAGCAGCGTAGTCCCGGACAGGGTCTATGGCTACACCTTC. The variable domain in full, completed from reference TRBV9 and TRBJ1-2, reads DSGVTQTPKHLITATGQRVTLRCSPRSGDLSVYWYQQSLDQGLQFLIQYYNGEERAKGNILERFSAQQFPDLHSELNLSSLELGDSALYFCASSVVPDRVYGYTFGSGTRLTVV.

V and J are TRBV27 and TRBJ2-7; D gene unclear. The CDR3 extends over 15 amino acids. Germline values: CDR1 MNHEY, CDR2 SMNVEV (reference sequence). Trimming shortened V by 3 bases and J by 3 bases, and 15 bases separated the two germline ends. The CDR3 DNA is TGTGCCAGCAGTTTCTCCCCCCTAGGTGGCTACGAGCAGTACTTC. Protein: CASSFSPLGGYEQYF.

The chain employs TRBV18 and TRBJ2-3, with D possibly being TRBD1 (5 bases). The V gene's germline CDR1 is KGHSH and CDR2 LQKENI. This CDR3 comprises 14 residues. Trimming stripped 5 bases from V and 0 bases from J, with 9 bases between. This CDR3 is CASSSTESTDTQYF. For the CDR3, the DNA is TGTGCCAGCTCATCGACAGAAAGCACAGATACGCAGTATTTT.

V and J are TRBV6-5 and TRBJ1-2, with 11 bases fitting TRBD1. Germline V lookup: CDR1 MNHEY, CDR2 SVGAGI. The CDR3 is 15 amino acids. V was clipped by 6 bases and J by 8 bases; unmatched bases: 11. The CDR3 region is CASSSPGQGVVGYTF. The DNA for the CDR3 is TGTGCCAGCAGCTCACCGGGACAGGGGGTGGTGGGCTACACCTTC.

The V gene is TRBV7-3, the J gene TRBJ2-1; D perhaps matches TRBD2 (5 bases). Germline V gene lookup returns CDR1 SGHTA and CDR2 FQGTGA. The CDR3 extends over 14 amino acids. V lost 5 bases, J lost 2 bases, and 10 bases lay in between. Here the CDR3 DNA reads TGTGCCAGCAGCCCGAGCGGAACCTACAATGAGCAGTTCTTC. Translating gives CASSPSGTYNEQFF.

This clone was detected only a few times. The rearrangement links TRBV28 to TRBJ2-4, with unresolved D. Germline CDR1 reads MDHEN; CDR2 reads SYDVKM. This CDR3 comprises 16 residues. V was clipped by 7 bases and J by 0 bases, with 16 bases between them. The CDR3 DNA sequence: TGTGCCAGCACCGCACTTCGACGGTTAGCCAAAAACATTCAGTACTTC. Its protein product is CASTALRRLAKNIQYF.

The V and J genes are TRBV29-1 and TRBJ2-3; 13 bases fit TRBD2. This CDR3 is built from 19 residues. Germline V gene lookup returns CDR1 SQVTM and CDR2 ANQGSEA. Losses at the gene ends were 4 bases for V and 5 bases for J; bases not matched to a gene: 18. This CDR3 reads CSVATGLAGPLGSRDTQYF. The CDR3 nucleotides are TGCAGCGTTGCGACGGGACTAGCGGGACCCCTCGGAAGTAGAGATACGCAGTATTTT.

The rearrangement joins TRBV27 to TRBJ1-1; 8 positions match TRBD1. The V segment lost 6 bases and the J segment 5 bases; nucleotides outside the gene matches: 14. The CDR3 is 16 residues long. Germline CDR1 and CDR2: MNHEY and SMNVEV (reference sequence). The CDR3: CASSYTRTGLGTEAFF. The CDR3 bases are TGTGCCAGCAGCTATACAAGGACAGGGCTTGGAACTGAAGCTTTCTTT.

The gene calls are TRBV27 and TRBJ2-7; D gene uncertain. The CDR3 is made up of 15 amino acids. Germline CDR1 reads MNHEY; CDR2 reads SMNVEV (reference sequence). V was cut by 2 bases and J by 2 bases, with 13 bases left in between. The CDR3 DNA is TGTGCCAGCAGTTTAATGGAAGGAATCACCTACGAGCAGTACTTC. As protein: CASSLMEGITYEQYF.

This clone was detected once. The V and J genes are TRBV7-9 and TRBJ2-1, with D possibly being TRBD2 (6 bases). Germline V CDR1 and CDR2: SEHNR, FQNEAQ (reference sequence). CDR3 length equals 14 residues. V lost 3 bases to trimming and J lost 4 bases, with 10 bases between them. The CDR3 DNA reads TGTGCCAGCAGCTTGACTAGTCTATACAATGAGCAGTTCTTC. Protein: CASSLTSLYNEQFF.

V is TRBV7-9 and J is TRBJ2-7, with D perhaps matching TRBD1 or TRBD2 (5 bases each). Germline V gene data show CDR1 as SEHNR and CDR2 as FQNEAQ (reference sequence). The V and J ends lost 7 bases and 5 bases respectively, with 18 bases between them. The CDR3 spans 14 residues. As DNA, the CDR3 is TGTGCCAGCACCACTGGGTCCGGGACCCACGAGCAGTACTTC. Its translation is CASTTGSGTHEQYF. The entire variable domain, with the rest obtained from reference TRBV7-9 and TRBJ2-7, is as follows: DTGVSQNPRHKITKRGQNVTFRCDPISEHNRLYWYRQTLGQGPEFLTYFQNEAQLEKSRLLSDRFSAERPKGSFSTLEIQRTEQGDSAMYLCASTTGSGTHEQYFGPGTRLTVT.

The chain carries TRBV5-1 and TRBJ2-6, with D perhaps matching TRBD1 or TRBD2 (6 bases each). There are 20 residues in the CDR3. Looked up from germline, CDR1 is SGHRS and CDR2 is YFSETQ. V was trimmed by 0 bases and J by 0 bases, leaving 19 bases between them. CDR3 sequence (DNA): TGCGCCAGCAGCTTGGCCCACGGTGGGGGGCGAAGCTCTGGGGCCAACGTCCTGACTTTC. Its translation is CASSLAHGGGRSSGANVLTF.

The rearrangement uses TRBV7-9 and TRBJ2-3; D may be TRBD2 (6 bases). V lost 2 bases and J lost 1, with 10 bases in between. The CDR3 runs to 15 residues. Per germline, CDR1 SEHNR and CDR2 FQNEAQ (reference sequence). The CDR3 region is CASSLRASGTDTQYF. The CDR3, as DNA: TGTGCCAGCAGCTTAAGGGCTAGCGGCACAGATACGCAGTATTTT.

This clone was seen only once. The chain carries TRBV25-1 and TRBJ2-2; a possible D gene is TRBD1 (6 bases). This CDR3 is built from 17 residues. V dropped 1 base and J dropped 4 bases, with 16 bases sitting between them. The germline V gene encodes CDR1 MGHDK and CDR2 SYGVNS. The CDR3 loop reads CASSESPGVKGTGELFF. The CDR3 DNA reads TGTGCCAGCAGTGAATCCCCAGGGGTTAAGGGCACCGGGGAGCTGTTTTTT.

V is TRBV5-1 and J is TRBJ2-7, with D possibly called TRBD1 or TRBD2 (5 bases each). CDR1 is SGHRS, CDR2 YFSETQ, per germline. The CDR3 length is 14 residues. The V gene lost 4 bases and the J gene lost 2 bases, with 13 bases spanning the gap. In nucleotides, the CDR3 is TGCGCCAGCAGCCCCGAGGGGAGCGCCTACGAGCAGTACTTC. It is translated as CASSPEGSAYEQYF.

The CDR3 loop is CSASLAGAYQGSEQFF. The CDR3 DNA is TGCAGTGCTAGTCTCGCGGGAGCATACCAGGGCAGTGAGCAGTTCTTC. The chain carries TRBV20-1 and TRBJ2-1; 7 nucleotides agree with TRBD2. Trimming took 3 bases from V and 9 from J; bases not matched to a gene: 17. The CDR3 has 16 residues. From germline, CDR1 is DFQATT and CDR2 SNEGSKA (reference sequence).

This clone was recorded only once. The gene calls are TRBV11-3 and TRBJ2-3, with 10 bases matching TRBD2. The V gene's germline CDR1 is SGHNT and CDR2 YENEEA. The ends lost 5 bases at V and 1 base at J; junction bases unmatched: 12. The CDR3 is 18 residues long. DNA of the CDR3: TGTGCCAGCAGCGTCCGCAAGCGGGAGGGCCTTGGCACAGATACGCAGTATTTT. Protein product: CASSVRKREGLGTDTQYF.

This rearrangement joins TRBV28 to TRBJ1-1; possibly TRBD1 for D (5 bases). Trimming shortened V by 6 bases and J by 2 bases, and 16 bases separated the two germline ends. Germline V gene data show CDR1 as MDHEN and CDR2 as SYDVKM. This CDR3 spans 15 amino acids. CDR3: CASRAHWGGNTEAFF. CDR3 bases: TGTGCCAGCAGAGCGCATTGGGGGGGTAACACTGAAGCTTTCTTT.

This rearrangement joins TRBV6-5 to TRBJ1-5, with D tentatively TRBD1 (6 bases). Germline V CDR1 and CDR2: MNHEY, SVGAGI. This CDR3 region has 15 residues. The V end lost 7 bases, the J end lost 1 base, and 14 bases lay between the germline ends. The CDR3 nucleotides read TGTGCCAGCAACCCGGGGGGCTGGAGCAATCAGCCCCAGCATTTT. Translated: CASNPGGWSNQPQHF.

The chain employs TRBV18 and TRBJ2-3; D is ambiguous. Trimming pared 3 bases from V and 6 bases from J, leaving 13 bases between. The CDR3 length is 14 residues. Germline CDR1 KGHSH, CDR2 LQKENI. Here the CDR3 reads CASSPPGTSDTQYF. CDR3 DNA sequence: TGTGCCAGCTCACCCCCCGGAACGTCCGATACGCAGTATTTT.

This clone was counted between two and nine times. The CDR3 sequence: CASSPLPGTGELFF. The CDR3 nucleotides read TGTGCCAGCTCACCTCTACCCGGCACCGGGGAGCTGTTTTTT. J is TRBJ2-2 and V is TRBV18; D unclear. CDR1 is KGHSH and CDR2 is LQKENI in the germline V gene. The V end was cut by 3 bases, the J end by 4 bases, with 9 bases between. The CDR3 extends over 14 amino acids.